This is a list of T cell receptor beta chains from one sample in a study of blood T cells in healthy people across ages. TCRdb processed the 5' RACE reads anew with MiXCR; each CDR3 protein has one entry. Of roughly 700,000 distinct CDR3 sequences in the sample, roughly 50% were seen once. The specimen sequenced was blood. All receptors come from a woman aged 60-70 years in good health. The conserved cysteine and the conserved F or W are not part of the CDR3 here.

TRBV10-3,AISEREETQY
TRBV20-1,SATTSGSLGATDTQY
TRBV14,ASSQSGPRGANVLT
TRBV4-3,ASSQDTANTEAF
TRBV20-1,SARDAGTSAGEQF
TRBV24-1,ATSDSRLAGGDEQF
TRBV12-3/TRBV12-4,ASSHRGNYGYT
TRBV14,ASSQGTGRDPDKAKNIQY
TRBV20-1,SARQGAAEKLF
TRBV2,ASSPPLGLAGVGEQF
TRBV7-9,ASSSDRVNTEAF
TRBV2,ASSGLGGGLDGYT
TRBV5-6,ASSHTSGPSRGEQY
TRBV2,ASRVRSGSTDTQY
TRBV4-2,ASSQGATGSDSPLH
TRBV2,ASSRQDNYGYT
TRBV12-5,ASGLAGVNEQF
TRBV20-1,SARGSGTSGTYQETQY
TRBV20-1,SARAPGHEQF
TRBV2,ASSGAGGGNREAF
TRBV7-2,ASSLRLPGATGELF
TRBV5-1,ASSLVQGSHEQY
TRBV6-1,ASNPGRQETQY
TRBV20-1,SARPGSSYNEQF
TRBV30,AWSRRTGRSTGELF
TRBV20-1,SVKGQQAGDYNEQF
TRBV4-3,ASSLRREGTGELF
TRBV28,ASSFPMTGGRSSYNEQF
TRBV5-1,ASSLGRGVKGALNTEAF
TRBV7-3,ASSPRNGPYNEQF
TRBV7-2,ASSSRADISYEQY
TRBV7-2,ASSPFGESHEQY
TRBV7-9,ASSFGQSYNEQF
TRBV18,TSSRLLGEEQY
TRBV5-1,ASSPGAGGLAHEQY
TRBV24-1,ATSDSRTSGFNNEQF
TRBV6-4,ASSAGLAGASNEQF
TRBV6-6,ASSTPGLETQY
TRBV7-9,ASSAPGGLYNEQF
TRBV14,ASSIPGLTSNTQY
TRBV7-9,ASSFPTGRNYGYT
TRBV30,AWGTLTEAF
TRBV29-1,SVAGGTEKLF
TRBV25-1,ASSVIGSYNEQY
TRBV20-1,SAYLSKGGTGELF
TRBV4-3,ASSQDRGQGRTRDNEQF